This T cell receptor beta chain was sequenced during a study of T cell clonotyping in hematopoietic cell transplantation. Indicated time point: recipient sample about 28 days before transplant, after cytoreduction. CDR1 is GTSNPN, CDR2 SVGIG, per germline (reference sequence). The CDR3 is made up of 18 amino acids. V shed 1 base, J shed 1 base, and the junction held 7 bases outside the gene matches. Measured with immunoSEQ multiplex PCR; TCRdb has only the in-frame clones, and not every one. The sample records roughly 30,000 clones, about 92% being singletons. The sample in question was peripheral blood mononuclear cells, obtained before stem cell transplant. V gene TRBV30 combines with J gene TRBJ2-1; 13 bases map to TRBD2. This clonotype was sampled from a man over 45 with acute myeloid leukemia. Some clones in this sample may be carry-over from other donors' samples. In DNA, the CDR3 is TGTGCCTGGAGTGGTGTTGGACTAGCGGGAGTTTCCTACAATGAGCAGTTCTTC. Residues: CAWSGVGLAGVSYNEQFF.